Following are 29 T cell receptor beta chains from one sample sequenced in a study of blood T cell repertoires in COVID-19. The table came from immunoSEQ multiplex PCR; TCRdb's copy has only in-frame clones and leaves some out. The sample lists under 300,000 clones, approximately 82% occurring once. Sequencing was done on a sample of peripheral blood. The receptor set was obtained from a man aged 35 to 55 who had recovered from COVID-19.

This clone was recorded once. The chain employs TRBV5-1 and TRBJ2-5; 12 bases agree with TRBD2. The ends lost 4 bases at V and 5 bases at J; junction bases unmatched: 9. This CDR3 is built from 16 residues. Germline loops: CDR1 SGHRS, CDR2 YFSETQ. Here the CDR3 DNA reads TGCGCCAGCAGCGGAGGCGGACTAGCGGGACAGGAGACCCAGTACTTC. Translation: CASSGGGLAGQETQYF.

The chain recombines TRBV4-3 with TRBJ2-2, with 10 nucleotides matching TRBD1. This CDR3 spans 16 amino acids. Germline CDR1 and CDR2: LGHNA and YSLEER. The junction had 9 bases not matched to a gene; V was cut back by 5 bases and J by 6 bases. Here the CDR3 reads CASSARTGGKAGELFF. For the CDR3, the DNA is TGCGCCAGCAGCGCCCGGACAGGGGGGAAGGCCGGGGAGCTGTTTTTT.

The chain recombines TRBV7-9 with TRBJ1-1; no reliable D call. The CDR3 sequence is 12 residues long. Trimming cost V 7 bases and J 6 bases, with 12 bases left between them. CDR1 SEHNR and CDR2 FQNEAQ come from the germline V gene (reference sequence). The CDR3 spells CASTTIGAEAFF. The CDR3 bases are TGTGCCAGCACCACAATCGGGGCTGAAGCTTTCTTT.

The rearrangement uses TRBV24-1 and TRBJ2-1, with 9 bases aligning to TRBD1. Germline V CDR1 and CDR2: KGHDR, SFDVKD. Trimming at V came to 4 bases and at J to 6 bases, leaving 9 bases not matched to a gene. The CDR3 is made up of 16 amino acids. Written as DNA, the CDR3 is TGTGCCACCAGTGACACCGGGACAGGGATGTCCAATGAGCAGTTCTTC. This sequence encodes CATSDTGTGMSNEQFF.

V usage is TRBV5-5 and J usage is TRBJ2-2; 7 bases fit TRBD1. Germline-derived CDR1 and CDR2 are SGHKS and YYEKEE (reference sequence). J gave up 2 bases and V 4 bases, and 5 bases lay outside the gene matches. The CDR3 is 15 residues long. CDR3 loop: CASSPTGTNTGELFF. The CDR3 coding sequence is TGTGCCAGCAGCCCGACAGGGACCAACACCGGGGAGCTGTTTTTT.

J is TRBJ1-1 and V is TRBV29-1, with TRBD1 matching 10 bases. Germline trimming cut 4 bases from V and 6 bases from J; bases unmatched to any gene: 2. The CDR3 loop spans 12 amino acids. The germline CDR1 and CDR2 sequences are SQVTM and ANQGSEA. CDR3 in amino acids: CSVGQGASEAFF. In DNA, the CDR3 is TGCAGCGTTGGACAGGGGGCCTCTGAAGCTTTCTTT.

The genes are TRBV6-6 and TRBJ2-5; D unclear. There are 11 residues in the CDR3. CDR1 is MNHNY, CDR2 SVGAGI, per germline (reference sequence). Deletions cut 5 bases from V and 7 bases from J, with 8 bases between. The CDR3 loop is CASSRTSTQYF. In DNA form, the CDR3 reads TGTGCCAGCAGTCGAACTTCGACCCAGTACTTC.

The V call is TRBV5-1, the J call TRBJ2-5; D unclear. The CDR3 runs to 13 residues. Per the germline V gene, CDR1 is SGHRS and CDR2 is YFSETQ. Trimming pared 1 base from V and 8 bases from J, leaving 12 bases between. The CDR3 sequence is CASSLYGQDTQYF. The CDR3 DNA is TGCGCCAGCAGCTTGTATGGGCAGGATACCCAGTACTTC.

The chain joins TRBV21-1 to TRBJ2-5; TRBD2 reflects the table's D call only, with no check against the DNA. TRBV21-1 counts as a pseudogene. The CDR3 totals 14 residues. The CDR3 DNA sequence: TGTGCCAGCAGCAAGGGTTCGCCCGGGGAGACCCAGTACTTC. It yields the protein CASSKGSPGETQYF.

The V and J genes are TRBV24-1 and TRBJ2-7, with 9 bases matching TRBD1. Germline CDR1 reads KGHDR; CDR2 reads SFDVKD. The CDR3 spans 12 residues. The V and J ends lost 9 bases and 4 bases, in that order; junction bases with no gene match: 3. CDR3 coding DNA: TGTGCCACCGAACAGGGGGCATACGAGCAGTACTTC. It encodes CATEQGAYEQYF.

This chain joins TRBV4-3 and TRBJ2-1; D gene uncertain. The CDR3 consists of 14 residues. CDR1 and CDR2 from the germline V gene are LGHNA and YSLEER. V lost 1 base, J lost 0 bases, and 4 bases lay in between. Written as DNA, the CDR3 is TGCGCCAGCAGCCAAGCTAGCTCCTACAATGAGCAGTTCTTC. This sequence encodes CASSQASSYNEQFF.

The chain has TRBV30 and TRBJ2-4, with D possibly being TRBD1 (6 bases). In germline, CDR1 is GTSNPN, CDR2 SVGIG (reference sequence). Trimming removed 1 base at V and 0 bases at J, with 10 bases between. This CDR3 has 15 residues. In DNA, the CDR3 is TGTGCCTGGAGTGCTCCCAGGGGAGCCAAAAACATTCAGTACTTC. It encodes CAWSAPRGAKNIQYF.

The chain combines TRBV30 with TRBJ1-5; 11 bases fit TRBD1. The length of the CDR3 is 16 residues. CDR1 is GTSNPN and CDR2 is SVGIG in the germline V gene (reference sequence). J lost 6 bases, V lost 2 bases, and 9 bases had no gene match. The CDR3 DNA sequence: TGTGCCTGGAGTCCGTCCCGGGACAGGGGGGGTCAGCCCCAGCATTTT. Its protein product is CAWSPSRDRGGQPQHF.

The J gene is TRBJ1-1, the V gene TRBV13, with 12 positions matching TRBD1. Germline V lookup: CDR1 PRHDT, CDR2 FYEKMQ (reference sequence). The CDR3 extends over 15 amino acids. Trimming at V came to 5 bases and at J to 5 bases, leaving 6 bases not matched to a gene. The chain's CDR3 is CASSPEGQGATEAFF. As DNA, the CDR3 is TGTGCCAGCAGCCCCGAGGGACAGGGGGCTACTGAAGCTTTCTTT. The variable domain in full, with the rest retrieved from reference TRBV13 and TRBJ1-1, is AAGVIQSPRHLIKEKRETATLKCYPIPRHDTVYWYQQGPGQDPQFLISFYEKMQSDKGSIPDRFSAQQFSDYHSELNMSSLELGDSALYFCASSPEGQGATEAFFGQGTRLTVV.

CDR3 in amino acids: CASSSQGNSYEQYF. CDR3 DNA sequence: TGCGCCAGCAGCTCACAGGGGAACTCCTACGAGCAGTACTTC. V usage is TRBV5-1 and J usage is TRBJ2-7, with TRBD1 matching over 7 bases. CDR1 SGHRS and CDR2 YFSETQ come from the germline V gene. Losses at the gene ends were 3 bases for V and 0 bases for J; bases not matched to a gene: 3. CDR3 length: 14 residues.

The J gene is TRBJ2-7, the V gene TRBV19; 7 bases agree with TRBD2. The V and J ends lost 7 bases and 4 bases, in that order; junction bases with no gene match: 7. The CDR3 covers 13 residues. Looked up from germline, CDR1 is LNHDA and CDR2 is SQIVND (reference sequence). CDR3 residues: CASTGGRGYEQYF. The CDR3 DNA sequence: TGTGCCAGTACTGGCGGGAGAGGGTACGAGCAGTACTTC.

The rearrangement links TRBV5-6 to TRBJ2-2, with D perhaps TRBD1 (6 bases). The ends were cut back, 4 bases at V and 2 bases at J, with 15 bases in the middle. The CDR3 length is 16 residues. Germline-derived CDR1 and CDR2 are SGHDT and YYEEEE. The CDR3 region has the DNA TGTGCCAGCAGCGCAGGACAGAGCCTCAACACCGGGGAGCTGTTTTTT. Residues: CASSAGQSLNTGELFF.

The CDR3 nucleotides read TGCGCCAGCAGCTCCGACAGGAGACTCAATTCACCCCTCCACTTT. This sequence encodes CASSSDRRLNSPLHF. The V call is TRBV5-1, the J call TRBJ1-6, with a possible D match to TRBD1 (6 bases). V lost 3 bases, J lost 7 bases, and 14 bases lay in between. Germline CDR1 and CDR2: SGHRS and YFSETQ. The CDR3 spans 15 residues.

In this sample, this clone turned up once. The chain joins TRBV4-3 to TRBJ2-3; D uncertain. Germline lookup yields CDR1 LGHNA and CDR2 YSLEER. This CDR3 region has 12 residues. V lost 1 base and J lost 4, with 3 bases in between. CDR3: CASSQAADTQYF. Written as DNA, the CDR3 is TGCGCCAGCAGCCAAGCCGCAGATACGCAGTATTTT.

The CDR3 bases are TGTGCCAGCAGGAATCGGGAGGGCGAGCAGTACTTC. Translated, it gives CASRNREGEQYF. The chain employs TRBV28 and TRBJ2-7; TRBD2 matches 8 bases. This CDR3 has 12 residues. Trimming cost V 6 bases and J 6 bases; bases outside gene matches: 4. Looked up from germline, CDR1 is MDHEN and CDR2 is SYDVKM.

This chain connects TRBV2 to TRBJ1-5; D gene uncertain. Germline V CDR1 and CDR2: SNHLY, FYNNEI. Trimming shortened V by 6 bases and J by 1 base, and 4 bases separated the two germline ends. CDR3 length equals 12 residues. The CDR3 region is CASRSSNQPQHF. CDR3 DNA sequence: TGTGCCAGCAGATCGAGCAATCAGCCCCAGCATTTT.

CDR3 coding DNA: TGTGCCAGCAGCGGATCGGGACTAGCGGGGGTGGAGACCCAGTACTTC. Its translation is CASSGSGLAGVETQYF. V usage is TRBV9 and J usage is TRBJ2-5, with 14 bases that match TRBD2. The germline V gene encodes CDR1 SGDLS and CDR2 YYNGEE. The CDR3 totals 16 residues. Germline trimming cut 3 bases from V and 5 bases from J; bases unmatched to any gene: 6.

This chain joins TRBV9 and TRBJ2-1; weak D call: TRBD2 (5 bases). Trimming took 0 bases from V and 8 from J, leaving 12 bases between them. The germline CDR1 and CDR2 sequences are SGDLS and YYNGEE. The CDR3 loop spans 14 amino acids. The CDR3 sequence: CASSVGWAGDEQFF. In nucleotides, the CDR3 is TGTGCCAGCAGCGTAGGGTGGGCGGGCGATGAGCAGTTCTTC. The entire variable domain, with the rest obtained from reference TRBV9 and TRBJ2-1, is as follows: DSGVTQTPKHLITATGQRVTLRCSPRSGDLSVYWYQQSLDQGLQFLIQYYNGEERAKGNILERFSAQQFPDLHSELNLSSLELGDSALYFCASSVGWAGDEQFFGPGTRLTVL.

V usage is TRBV10-3 and J usage is TRBJ1-5; D is possibly TRBD1 (5 bases). Between the trimmed V and J ends, which lost 8 bases and 2 bases, there was a span of 10 bases. The CDR3 is 13 residues long. The germline V gene has CDR1 ENHRY and CDR2 SYGVKD. The CDR3 region has the DNA TGTGCCATCTCTACAGGAGGCAATCAGCCCCAGCATTTT. Encoded protein: CAISTGGNQPQHF.

The chain couples TRBV9 to TRBJ1-4; 7 bases line up with TRBD1. The germline V gene has CDR1 SGDLS and CDR2 YYNGEE. The CDR3 is made up of 16 amino acids. Trimming removed 0 bases from V and 2 bases from J; junction bases left unmatched: 4. CDR3 amino acids: CASSVDPTGTNEKLFF. As DNA, the CDR3 is TGTGCCAGCAGCGTAGACCCGACAGGGACTAATGAAAAACTGTTTTTT.

This chain links TRBV19 with TRBJ1-1; TRBD1 might be the D (5 bases). The CDR3 totals 14 residues. Between the trimmed V and J ends, which lost 6 bases and 7 bases, there was a span of 18 bases. Germline V gives CDR1 LNHDA, CDR2 SQIVND (reference sequence). Here the CDR3 DNA reads TGTGCCAGTAGGCGGGGAGGCTCCGGGGGTGAAGCTTTCTTT. Its translation is CASRRGGSGGEAFF.

The CDR3 protein is CSVDDTETEAFF. Here the CDR3 DNA reads TGCAGCGTTGACGATACAGAGACTGAAGCTTTCTTT. The chain links TRBV29-1 to TRBJ1-1; D is undetermined. Germline-derived CDR1 and CDR2 are SQVTM and ANQGSEA. CDR3 length: 12 residues. V dropped 3 bases and J dropped 5 bases, with 10 bases sitting between them.

The gene calls are TRBV19 and TRBJ2-1, with 9 bases matching TRBD2. Germline CDR1 and CDR2: LNHDA and SQIVND (reference sequence). V trimming: 5 bases; J trimming: 6 bases; junction bases outside the gene matches: 5. The CDR3 length is 14 residues. CDR3 sequence reads: CASSRLAGINEQFF. CDR3 in DNA: TGTGCCAGTAGTCGCCTAGCGGGAATCAATGAGCAGTTCTTC.

The chain couples TRBV24-1 to TRBJ2-1; D remains ambiguous. CDR3 length: 13 residues. Between the trimmed V and J ends, which lost 4 bases and 9 bases, there was a span of 12 bases. Germline CDR1 and CDR2: KGHDR and SFDVKD. The CDR3 sequence: CATSDSPRSEQFF. The CDR3 DNA sequence: TGTGCCACCAGTGACAGTCCTAGGAGTGAGCAGTTCTTC.